This TCR beta chain is from a study of OX40 agonist ivuxolimab in advanced cancers. About the research overall: A mean age of roughly 60 years, range roughly 20 to 80, was recorded, and 80% to 90% were male. Study-level findings and limits: No determination was made of the antigen specificity of the expanded peripheral T cells.

On this clone itself: What it binds is not known.

The method was immunoSEQ multiplex PCR; TCRdb's version includes in-frame clones alone and lacks a portion of them. The data hold 60,000 to 75,000 clones, with around 84% observed a single time. The germline V gene has CDR1 SQVTM and CDR2 ANQGSEA. The length of the CDR3 is 12 residues. V lost 7 bases, J lost 5 bases, and 15 bases lay in between. This specimen was CD4+ or CD8+ T cells sorted from blood, taken in a trial of the OX40 agonist ivuxolimab. This TCR derives from an adult with an advanced solid tumor such as melanoma, head and neck, liver or kidney cancer. This rearrangement joins TRBV29-1 to TRBJ2-7; D may be TRBD2 (6 bases). In DNA, the CDR3 is TGCAGCGGGGGACTCGCCCGGGACGAGCAGTACTTC. Translated: CSGGLARDEQYF.